This T cell receptor beta chain was recorded in a study of blood T cells in healthy people across ages. The germline V and J ends were trimmed by 2 bases and 2 bases, with 14 bases remaining between them. Germline CDR1 reads MNHNY; CDR2 reads SVGAGI (reference sequence). CDR3 length equals 16 residues. Next came a second PCR, run for about 6 to 12 cycles, which used a sample-barcoded 5' primer along with a J-beta primer mix. A single record per CDR3 protein comes from TCRdb applying MiXCR to the 5' RACE reads. The sample lists about 1.5 million distinct CDR3 sequences; approximately 43% were seen once.

This sequence joins TRBV6-6 and TRBJ2-3; D uncertain. The receptor was derived from a woman aged 18-29 years in good health. The sequencing sample was made of blood. The CDR3 spells CASSYDWVSPTDTQYF. The CDR3 bases are TGTGCCAGCAGTTACGACTGGGTCTCCCCCACAGATACGCAGTATTTT.